This T cell receptor (beta chain) was observed in a study of blood T cell repertoires in COVID-19. Study summary: The United States, Italy and Spain supplied acute and convalescent COVID-19 samples.

The study assigned cohorts using participant-reported clinical history. Germline V lookup: CDR1 SGHDN, CDR2 FVKESK. The V and J ends lost 0 bases and 0 bases respectively, with 8 bases between them. The CDR3 extends over 15 amino acids. Per the original methods: Amplification of reference gene primers provided the estimated nucleated cell counts. The repertoire was sequenced with immunoSEQ multiplex PCR; TCRdb's copy has only in-frame clones and lacks some. V and J calls and clone size are those listed in that table; D and trimming were worked out from the DNA. The table lists approximately 250,000 clones, around 93% of them singletons.

Sequencing input: PBMCs or T cells enriched from blood (not recorded which). V is TRBV14 and J is TRBJ1-2; D unresolved. This TCR was sampled from a man between 40 and 49 years old who had been exposed to COVID-19. This CDR3 is CASSQDVAANYGYTF. The CDR3 DNA is TGTGCCAGCAGCCAAGATGTGGCAGCTAACTATGGCTACACCTTC.